The rows below give T cell receptor beta chains drawn from one sample of a study of blood T cell repertoires in COVID-19. The table came from immunoSEQ multiplex PCR; TCRdb's copy has only in-frame clones and leaves some out. Found here are under 350,000 clones, roughly 89% of them singletons; the top ten hold 2% to 2.5%. Specimen: peripheral blood. The receptors come from a man aged 50 to 60 with acute or convalescent COVID-19. CDR3s include the opening cysteine and the closing phenylalanine or tryptophan. A D gene is named only where the DNA matches it firmly. For some rows the clone size is stated as once, few or many, or as a class when expanded; others skip it.

>.|once|16|TRBJ2-5|TRBV5-6
TGTGCCAGCAGTTATGGAGGGTTCTTTGGTCAAGAGACCCAGTACTTC
CASSYGGFFGQETQYF
>.|.|15|TRBJ1-4|TRBV30
TGTGCCTGGAGTGTACTTGCAGGCATTAATGAAAAACTGTTTTTT
CAWSVLAGINEKLFF
>.|.|14|TRBJ2-2|TRBV19
TGTGCCAGTAGTAACAGGGTGTTCACCGGGGAGCTGTTTTTT
CASSNRVFTGELFF
>.|once|13|TRBJ1-5|TRBV5-1
TGCGCCAGCACCAGGGAAGGGGATCAGCCCCAGCATTTT
CASTREGDQPQHF
>.|.|12|TRBJ1-2|TRBV6-5
TGTGCCAGCAACCGAGATAGCTATGGCTACACCTTC
CASNRDSYGYTF
>TRBD1|.|15|TRBJ2-5|TRBV19
TGTGCCAGTAGTACGGGACAGGGAGTAGCAGAGACCCAGTACTTC
CASSTGQGVAETQYF
>TRBD2|.|17|TRBJ2-1|TRBV6-1
TGTGCCAGCAGTGACCCTCTAGCGGGGCACTCCTACAATGAGCAGTTCTTC
CASSDPLAGHSYNEQFF
>.|once|14|TRBJ1-1|TRBV4-1
TGCGCCAGCAGCCAGGCGGGAATCAGTCCTGAAGCTTTCTTT
CASSQAGISPEAFF
>.|once|14|TRBJ2-1|TRBV5-1
TGCGCCAGCACCCCAGGACAGACCAACAATGAGCAGTTCTTC
CASTPGQTNNEQFF
>.|few|15|TRBJ2-2|TRBV18
TGTGCCAGCTCACCGCCAGACTCTAACACCGGGGAGCTGTTTTTT
CASSPPDSNTGELFF
>TRBD2|.|16|TRBJ2-1|TRBV7-2
TGTGCCAGCAGCCCGATAGCGGGGGGGCTTTACAATGAGCAGTTCTTC
CASSPIAGGLYNEQFF
>.|.|16|TRBJ2-3|TRBV29-1
TGCAGCGTTGAAGGGGGCTTCAGCCTTGGCACAGATACGCAGTATTTT
CSVEGGFSLGTDTQYF
>TRBD1|.|15|TRBJ1-4|TRBV15
TGTGCCACCAGCGAGCGGAGGGACAGAGGCGAAAAACTGTTTTTT
CATSERRDRGEKLFF
>TRBD2|.|17|TRBJ2-7|TRBV7-9
TGTGCCAGCAGTCATACTAGCGGGGGGGAGGTCGGCTACGAGCAGTACTTC
CASSHTSGGEVGYEQYF
>.|once|14|TRBJ1-5|TRBV5-1
TGCGCCAGCAGCTTGGGGCAGGGGTATCAGCCCCAGCATTTT
CASSLGQGYQPQHF
>.|.|21|TRBJ2-1|TRBV21-1
TGTGCCAGCAGCTTCAGGGGGTACAGGGTGACTAGCGGGGGCACTTACAATGAGCAGTTCTTC
CASSFRGYRVTSGGTYNEQFF
>.|few|13|TRBJ1-3|TRBV5-4
TGTGCCAGCAGCTTGACAGGGGGAAACACCATATATTTT
CASSLTGGNTIYF
>.|.|14|TRBJ2-1|TRBV2
TGTGCCAGCAGTGCTGGGGCCAGGGACAATGAGCAGTTCTTC
CASSAGARDNEQFF
>TRBD1|many|15|TRBJ2-5|TRBV11-2
TGTGCCAGCAGCTCAGGGGACAGGGTGGGAGAGACCCAGTACTTC
CASSSGDRVGETQYF
>.|.|11|TRBJ1-2|TRBV2
TGTGCCAGCAAGGCAGGGTATGGCTACACCTTC
CASKAGYGYTF
>.|.|15|TRBJ2-7|TRBV7-7
TGTGCTAGCAGTCAGGGGTCCGGGCCGGCCTACGAGCAGTACTTC
CASSQGSGPAYEQYF
>TRBD1|.|15|TRBJ1-2|TRBV19
TGTGCCAGTAGTATCGGACAGGGTTGGGACTATGGCTACACCTTC
CASSIGQGWDYGYTF
>.|.|13|TRBJ2-7|TRBV6-6
TGTGCCAGCAACTGGGTTCAGGGTCAGGAGCAGTACTTC
CASNWVQGQEQYF
>.|.|14|TRBJ2-3|TRBV27
TGTGCCTCTACCCCCGGGGTTGGTCCTTATACGCAGTATTTT
CASTPGVGPYTQYF